Listed below are T cell receptor beta chains from one sample, sequenced in a study of type 1 and type 2 diabetes patients. TCRdb analysed the multiplex PCR reads with MiXCR anew, one entry per CDR3 protein. Seen here are 250,000 or so distinct CDR3 sequences, approximately 50% observed once, and the top ten hold approximately 13%. What was sequenced was peripheral blood mononuclear cells (PBMCs). The receptors were gathered from a man younger than 35 with type 2 diabetes. CDR3s include the opening cysteine and the closing phenylalanine or tryptophan. D genes are given only for firm matches. Size tells how often a clone was seen (once, few, many) or the class of an expanded clone, and some rows leave it out.

. TRBJ1-2 . TRBV18 CASSLTTQGSYGYTF TGTGCCAGCTCACTAACGACGCAGGGGTCGTATGGCTACACCTTC
few TRBJ1-6 TRBD1 TRBV7-8 CASSLGGEGASPLHF TGTGCCAGCAGCTTAGGGGGGGAGGGGGCTTCACCCCTCCACTTT
. TRBJ2-7 TRBD1 TRBV4-3 CASSQETGDYEQYF TGCGCCAGCAGCCAAGAAACAGGGGACTACGAGCAGTACTTC
. TRBJ2-5 TRBD1 TRBV6-6 CASRRTGGGETQYF TGTGCCAGCAGACGTACAGGGGGTGGAGAGACCCAGTACTTC
many TRBJ2-1 . TRBV25-1 CASRETLFNEQFF TGTGCCAGCAGAGAAACGCTTTTCAATGAGCAGTTCTTC
. TRBJ2-7 . TRBV7-7 CASSLGGRSEEAQYF TGTGCTAGCAGCTTAGGGGGTAGATCCGAAGAGGCCCAGTACTTC
few TRBJ2-4 TRBD1 TRBV10-3 CAISDLGQGAKNIQYF TGTGCCATCAGTGACCTGGGACAGGGAGCCAAAAACATTCAGTACTTC
few TRBJ2-7 TRBD2 TRBV10-3 CAAARELAGYEQYF TGTGCCGCCGCCAGGGAACTAGCGGGTTACGAGCAGTACTTC
few TRBJ2-2 . TRBV2 CATGDSTEKGMNTGELFF TGTGCCACAGGGGATTCGACGGAAAAAGGGATGAACACCGGGGAGCTGTTTTTT
few TRBJ2-1 TRBD2 TRBV14 CASRETGTSGDTRFSEQFF TGTGCCAGCAGGGAGACCGGGACTAGCGGGGACACACGCTTCTCTGAGCAGTTCTTC
. TRBJ2-6 . TRBV2 CASRRDGANVLTF TGTGCCAGCAGAAGGGATGGGGCCAACGTCCTGACTTTC
few TRBJ2-7 . TRBV12-3/TRBV12-4 CASSFGSGFYEQYF TGTGCCAGCAGTTTTGGGTCGGGATTCTACGAGCAGTACTTC
. TRBJ2-7 TRBD1 TRBV7-3 CASTGTEFYEQYF TGTGCCAGCACTGGGACAGAATTTTACGAGCAGTACTTC
. TRBJ2-1 TRBD2 TRBV5-1 CASSLGLAGVYNEQFF TGCGCCAGCAGCTTGGGGCTAGCGGGGGTTTACAATGAGCAGTTCTTC
. TRBJ1-2 . TRBV12-3/TRBV12-4 CASARQSILYGYTF TGTGCCAGCGCCCGACAGAGCATCCTCTATGGCTACACCTTC
few TRBJ2-7 TRBD2 TRBV24-1 CATAGSGGNEQYF TGTGCCACCGCGGGCTCCGGGGGGAACGAGCAGTACTTC
. TRBJ2-7 . TRBV6-5 CATMDGGFSYEQYF TGTGCCACCATGGACGGGGGTTTTTCCTACGAGCAGTACTTC
few TRBJ1-1 . TRBV19 CASSRGSWGTEAFF TGTGCCAGTAGTCGAGGAAGTTGGGGCACTGAAGCTTTCTTT
few TRBJ2-7 . TRBV7-2 CASSFGLARSYEQYF TGTGCCAGCAGCTTCGGCCTAGCGCGTTCCTACGAGCAGTACTTC
few TRBJ2-5 . TRBV7-7 CASSSTGIQGETQYF TGTGCCAGCAGCTCTACAGGGATCCAGGGAGAGACCCAGTACTTC
. TRBJ2-1 . TRBV14 CASSYLGDEQFF TGTGCCAGCAGCTACCTGGGCGATGAGCAGTTCTTC
. TRBJ2-7 TRBD1 TRBV6-1 CASEQGPPYEQYF TGTGCCAGCGAACAGGGGCCTCCCTACGAGCAGTACTTC
. TRBJ2-5 TRBD1 TRBV11-2 CASSSSRDSVTQYF TGTGCCAGCAGCTCGTCCCGGGACAGTGTGACCCAGTACTTC
few TRBJ2-3 TRBD2 TRBV7-2 CASSLAHTSGVTDTQYF TGTGCCAGCAGCTTAGCGCACACTAGCGGGGTCACAGATACGCAGTATTTT
many TRBJ2-7 . TRBV7-8 CASSPGGTEQYF TGTGCCAGCAGCCCAGGGGGGACTGAGCAGTACTTC
. TRBJ1-5 . TRBV2 CASSPGTVGNQPQHF TGTGCCAGCAGCCCCGGAACAGTTGGGAATCAGCCCCAGCATTTT
few TRBJ1-2 . TRBV10-3 CAISEPDSGFYGYTF TGTGCCATCAGTGAGCCGGACAGCGGATTCTATGGCTACACCTTC
. TRBJ1-1 . TRBV12-3/TRBV12-4 CASSFSAVGGMNTEAFF TGTGCCAGCAGTTTCTCCGCGGTCGGAGGGATGAACACTGAAGCTTTCTTT
few TRBJ1-1 . TRBV10-3 CAISPSGYTEAFF TGTGCCATCAGTCCATCCGGGTACACTGAAGCTTTCTTT
few TRBJ1-1 . TRBV6-6 CATLGRYPNTEAFF TGTGCCACCCTAGGACGGTACCCGAACACTGAAGCTTTCTTT
. TRBJ1-2 . TRBV4-1 CASSQDNLYGYTF TGCGCCAGCAGCCAAGATAACCTCTATGGCTACACCTTC
few TRBJ1-5 . TRBV2 CASSDITAQPQHF TGTGCCAGCAGTGATATTACGGCTCAGCCCCAGCATTTT
. TRBJ2-2 TRBD2 TRBV7-2 CASSLWAGGIRYTGELFF TGTGCCAGCAGCTTATGGGCGGGAGGGATTCGTTACACCGGGGAGCTGTTTTTT
. TRBJ2-1 . TRBV7-3 CASSFDGSSYNEQFF TGTGCCAGCAGCTTTGACGGGAGCTCCTACAATGAGCAGTTCTTC
. TRBJ2-1 TRBD2 TRBV7-2 CASSPSRLAGHHEQFF TGTGCCAGCAGCCCTAGTAGACTAGCGGGACACCATGAGCAGTTCTTC
once TRBJ2-7 TRBD2 TRBV30 CAWSKGLAGPYEQYF TGTGCCTGGAGTAAGGGACTAGCGGGACCCTACGAGCAGTACTTC
few TRBJ2-5 . TRBV12-3/TRBV12-4 CASSLRDLKETQYF TGTGCCAGCAGTTTAAGGGACTTGAAAGAGACCCAGTACTTC
. TRBJ2-7 . TRBV7-9 CASSLARTYEQYF TGTGCCAGCAGCTTAGCACGGACCTACGAGCAGTACTTC
. TRBJ2-3 TRBD2 TRBV12-5 CASGLGAGPYSGDTQYF TGTGCTAGTGGTTTGGGAGCGGGGCCCTACTCGGGAGATACGCAGTATTTT
. TRBJ2-5 TRBD1 TRBV5-1 CASSSTGGLGETQYF TGCGCCAGCAGCTCAACAGGGGGCTTGGGCGAGACCCAGTACTTC
. TRBJ2-2 TRBD2 TRBV20-1 CSARVAGNTGELFF TGCAGTGCTAGGGTAGCGGGAAACACCGGGGAGCTGTTTTTT
. TRBJ1-1 . TRBV7-2 CVSSAEYSTMNTEAFF TGTGTCAGCAGCGCCGAGTACAGCACCATGAACACTGAAGCTTTCTTT
. TRBJ2-1 . TRBV2 CASTPEAHNEQFF TGTGCCAGCACCCCCGAGGCCCACAATGAGCAGTTCTTC
. TRBJ2-2 TRBD2 TRBV12-3/TRBV12-4 CASSSVTSGSDTGELFF TGTGCCAGCAGTTCAGTGACTAGCGGGAGCGACACCGGGGAGCTGTTTTTT
. TRBJ2-3 . TRBV5-4 CASSLQKQTDTQYF TGTGCCAGCAGCTTGCAGAAGCAGACAGATACGCAGTATTTT
few TRBJ1-5 TRBD1 TRBV4-3 CASSQHLRTGEEQPQHF TGCGCCAGCAGCCAACACCTAAGGACAGGGGAGGAACAGCCCCAGCATTTT
once TRBJ2-1 TRBD2 TRBV2 CASPVLSGRNNEQFF TGTGCCAGCCCGGTCCTTAGCGGGAGAAACAATGAGCAGTTCTTC
. TRBJ2-5 . TRBV7-3 CASSLWGQETQYF TGTGCCAGCAGCCTATGGGGTCAAGAGACCCAGTACTTC
. TRBJ1-2 TRBD1 TRBV6-1 CATKGTGKHGYTF TGTGCCACCAAAGGGACAGGGAAGCATGGCTACACCTTC